The entry below gives a single TCR beta chain sequence along with its context. What it recognizes is unknown. At one of its ends the junction is not consistent with the germline gene, which may arise from a read error. The data were taken from a study of T cell repertoires in cytomegalovirus infection. For the study at large: The study used recently identified HLA-C-restricted and well-studied HLA-B-restricted CMV epitopes.

General observations from the study: Cumulated frequencies of public TCR beta families served to identify carriers of CMV plus the relevant HLA. Dominating the ex vivo response were TCR beta clonotypes that were CMV-specific and HLA-C-restricted.

The CDR3 runs to 14 residues. Germline CDR1 SGHTA, CDR2 FQGNSA. MiXCR, applied by TCRdb to the reads, yields one record per CDR3 protein. In the table there are roughly 570,000 distinct CDR3 sequences, over 35% of which are singletons. This specimen was cultured PBMCs, taken from culture after CMV antigen stimulation. This sequence originates from a human donor in good health (CMV status not recorded). Some clones in this sample may be carry-over from other donors' samples. This chain joins TRBV7-2 and TRBJ1-1, with 8 bases fitting TRBD1. The CDR3 DNA is TGTGCCATCAGCTTCGGGACAGGGAACACTGAAGCTTTCTTT. It yields the protein CAISFGTGNTEAFF.